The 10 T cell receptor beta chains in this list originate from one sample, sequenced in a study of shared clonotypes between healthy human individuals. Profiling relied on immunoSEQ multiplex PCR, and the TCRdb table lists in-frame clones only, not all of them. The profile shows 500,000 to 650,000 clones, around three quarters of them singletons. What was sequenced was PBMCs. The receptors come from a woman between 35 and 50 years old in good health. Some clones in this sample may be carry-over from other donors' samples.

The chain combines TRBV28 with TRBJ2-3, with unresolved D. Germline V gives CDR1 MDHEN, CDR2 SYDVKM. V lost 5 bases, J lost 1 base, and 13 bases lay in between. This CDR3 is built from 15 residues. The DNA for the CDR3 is TGTGCCAGCAGTCCCCTTACCCCCCGCACAGATACGCAGTATTTT. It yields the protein CASSPLTPRTDTQYF.

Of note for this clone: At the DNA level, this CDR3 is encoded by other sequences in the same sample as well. This CDR3 reads CASSPLSYEQYF. DNA of the CDR3: TGTGCCAGCTCACCCCTATCCTACGAGCAGTACTTC. The V call is TRBV18, the J call TRBJ2-7; D ambiguous. CDR3 length equals 12 residues. Germline values: CDR1 KGHSH, CDR2 LQKENI. Trimming took off 3 bases at V and 1 base at J, with 4 bases between the two ends.

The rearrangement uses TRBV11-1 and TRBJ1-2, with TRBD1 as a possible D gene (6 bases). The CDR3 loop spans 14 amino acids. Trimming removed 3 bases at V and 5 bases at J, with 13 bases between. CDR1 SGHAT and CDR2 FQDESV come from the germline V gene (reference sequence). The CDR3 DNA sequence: TGTGCCAGCAGCTTGAGGGCAGGGGAGTATGGCTACACCTTC. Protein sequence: CASSLRAGEYGYTF.

CDR3 bases: TGTGCCAGCAGTTTGACCCGGGCCAACTATGGCTACACCTTC. This codes for CASSLTRANYGYTF. The chain joins TRBV28 to TRBJ1-2; D not certain. The length of the CDR3 is 14 residues. V lost 3 bases and J lost 2, with 10 bases in between. CDR1 is MDHEN, CDR2 SYDVKM, per germline.

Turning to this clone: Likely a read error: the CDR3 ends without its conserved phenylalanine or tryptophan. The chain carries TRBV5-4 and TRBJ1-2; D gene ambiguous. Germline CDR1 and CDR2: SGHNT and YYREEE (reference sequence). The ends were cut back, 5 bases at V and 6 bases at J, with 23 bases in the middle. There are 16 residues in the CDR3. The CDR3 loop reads CASRSPKDGPGDGYTL. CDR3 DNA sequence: TGTGCCAGCAGGTCCCCCAAGGACGGCCCCGGTGATGGCTACACCCTC.

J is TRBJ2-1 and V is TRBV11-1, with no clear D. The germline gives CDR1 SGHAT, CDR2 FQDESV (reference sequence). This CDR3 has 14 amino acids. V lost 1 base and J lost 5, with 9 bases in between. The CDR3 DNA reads TGTGCCAGCAGCTTAGATGTCTTAAACAATGAGCAGTTCTTC. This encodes CASSLDVLNNEQFF.

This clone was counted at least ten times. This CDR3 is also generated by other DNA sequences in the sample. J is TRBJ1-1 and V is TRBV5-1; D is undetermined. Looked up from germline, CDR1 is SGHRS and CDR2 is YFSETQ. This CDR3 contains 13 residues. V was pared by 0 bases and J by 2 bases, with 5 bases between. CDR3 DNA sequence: TGCGCCAGCAGCTTGGAGACAAACACTGAAGCTTTCTTT. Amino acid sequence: CASSLETNTEAFF.

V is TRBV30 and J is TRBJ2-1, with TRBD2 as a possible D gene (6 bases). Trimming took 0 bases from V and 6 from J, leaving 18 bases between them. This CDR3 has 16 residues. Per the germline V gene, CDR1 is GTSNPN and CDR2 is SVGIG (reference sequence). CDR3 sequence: CAWSVLGGGFANEQFF. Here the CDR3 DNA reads TGTGCCTGGAGTGTACTGGGGGGAGGATTTGCCAATGAGCAGTTCTTC. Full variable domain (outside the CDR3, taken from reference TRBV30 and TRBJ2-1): SQTIHQWPATLVQPVGSPLSLECTVEGTSNPNLYWYRQAAGRGLQLLFYSVGIGQISSEVPQNLSASRPQDRQFILSSKKLLLSDSGFYLCAWSVLGGGFANEQFFGPGTRLTVL.

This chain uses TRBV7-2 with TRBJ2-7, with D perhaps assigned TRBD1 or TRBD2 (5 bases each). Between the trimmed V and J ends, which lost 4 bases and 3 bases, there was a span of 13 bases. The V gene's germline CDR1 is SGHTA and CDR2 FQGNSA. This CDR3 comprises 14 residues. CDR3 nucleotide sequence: TGTGCCAGCAGCTCGTACCCGAGGGGCTACGAGCAGTACTTC. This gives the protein CASSSYPRGYEQYF.

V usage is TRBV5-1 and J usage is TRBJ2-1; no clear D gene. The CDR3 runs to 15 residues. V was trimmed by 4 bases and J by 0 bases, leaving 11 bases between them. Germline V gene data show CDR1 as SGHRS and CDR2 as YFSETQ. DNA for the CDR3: TGCGCCAGCAGCCCCCAGTCTTACTCCTACAATGAGCAGTTCTTC. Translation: CASSPQSYSYNEQFF.